This TCR beta chain was sequenced during a study of T cells in Graves' hyperthyroidism and ophthalmopathy. Trimming pared 9 bases from V and 0 bases from J, leaving 24 bases between. Germline V CDR1 and CDR2: SGHAT, FQDESV (reference sequence). This CDR3 spans 18 amino acids. TCR beta CDR3 regions were amplified from RNA transcripts. Researchers ran a first-round RT-PCR on the TCR CDR3 using the HTBI primer set. TCRdb reprocessed the multiplex PCR reads with MiXCR, giving one entry per CDR3 protein. Here the sample spans a few hundred thousand distinct CDR3 sequences, 40% to 50% being singletons. Comments on this clonotype: What it recognizes is unknown.

Patients were excluded because of uncontrolled infection, other autoimmune disease, pregnancy or lactation. Thyroid ultrasound and orbital computed tomography, with clinical symptoms and serum thyroxine and TRAb, informed diagnoses. Broader study findings: Blood also showed most of the thyroid clonotypes that were expanded above 0.001. By a 13 V-J model, ophthalmopathy was set apart from stable hyperthyroidism.

This TCR was recovered from an adult woman with Graves' disease, either hyperthyroidism or ophthalmopathy (not recorded which). The sample consisted of peripheral blood or thyroid tissue (not recorded which). The chain combines TRBV11-1 with TRBJ1-3, with no clear D. The CDR3 spells CASSISAASGYSGNTIYF. In DNA form, the CDR3 reads TGTGCCAGTAGTATATCGGCCGCCTCAGGTTACTCTGGAAACACCATATATTTT.